This paragraph covers one T cell receptor beta chain sequence. Its antigen is still unknown. The sample originates from a study of T-cell memory formation after mild COVID-19. Study summary: Largely, the TCR clusters proved donor specific.

Researchers used 5'RACE with constant-segment primers to make TCR alpha and TCR beta cDNA libraries that carry sample barcodes and UMIs. TCRdb re-analysed the 5' RACE reads in MiXCR, keeping a single row per CDR3 protein. This table has approximately 500,000 distinct CDR3 sequences, roughly 23% appearing once. Study-wide results and caveats: A second wave expanding day 15 to 37 was CD4+-biased; contracting clones were balanced.

Germline V gives CDR1 SQVTM, CDR2 ANQGSEA. The CDR3 spans 16 residues. Trimming removed 0 bases from V and 4 bases from J, with 18 bases in between. This chain uses TRBV29-1 with TRBJ1-1; possibly TRBD1 for D (5 bases). Sequencing was done on a sample of PBMCs or a T cell subset sorted from them (not recorded which). This clonotype was sampled from an adult woman who had mild COVID-19 (a few samples of this study predate the infection). Cell type and time point are not known. The CDR3 loop reads CSVEEGPGLRGTEAFF. The DNA for the CDR3 is TGCAGCGTTGAAGAGGGTCCGGGACTTCGGGGCACTGAAGCTTTCTTT.